The 25 T cell receptor beta chains below come from one sample, sequenced in a study of cytomegalovirus exposure and HLA in healthy donors. In the PCR, 60 Vbeta and 13 Jbeta primers were used. TCRdb keeps only in-frame clones here, not all; method: immunoSEQ multiplex PCR. This repertoire shows approximately 150,000 clones, 60% to 80% found once; its top ten account for about 6.4%. Sequenced input: PBMCs. These receptors originate from a man aged 35 to 55 in good health and CMV-seropositive.

V and J are TRBV9 and TRBJ2-3; 7 bases match TRBD1. This CDR3 region has 14 residues. V gave up 1 base and J gave up 6 bases; unmatched junction bases: 5. Per the germline V gene, CDR1 is SGDLS and CDR2 is YYNGEE. The CDR3 DNA is TGTGCCAGCAGCGTAAGACAGGGCGAGGATACGCAGTATTTT. Protein: CASSVRQGEDTQYF.

V and J are TRBV7-9 and TRBJ1-1; D gene ambiguous. V was trimmed by 7 bases and J by 4 bases, leaving 13 bases between them. CDR1 is SEHNR, CDR2 FQNEAQ, per germline (reference sequence). The CDR3 is 13 residues long. The CDR3 nucleotides are TGTGCCAGCACGGACCGCGGGAGCACTGAAGCTTTCTTT. Protein: CASTDRGSTEAFF.

The chain links TRBV6-5 to TRBJ2-7; D is possibly TRBD1 (6 bases). CDR3 size: 15 residues. Deletions cut 0 bases from V and 0 bases from J, with 9 bases between. The germline gives CDR1 MNHEY, CDR2 SVGAGI. CDR3 amino acids: CASSYSGAFSYEQYF. The DNA of the CDR3 is TGTGCCAGCAGTTACTCGGGGGCTTTCTCCTACGAGCAGTACTTC.

The chain is built from TRBV2 and TRBJ1-1; D is possibly TRBD1 (5 bases). Germline lookup yields CDR1 SNHLY and CDR2 FYNNEI. The CDR3 extends over 14 amino acids. Trimming left V 7 bases short and J 4 bases short, with 16 bases between. The CDR3 is CASKGPNPRTEAFF. The CDR3 coding sequence is TGTGCCAGCAAGGGGCCCAACCCACGCACTGAAGCTTTCTTT.

The V and J genes are TRBV7-5 and TRBJ2-3; TRBD2 was called by the table and not checked on the DNA. TRBV7-5 is a listed pseudogene. CDR3 length equals 21 residues. CDR3 residues: CARSHHPSGTSGSRFRDTQYF. The CDR3 DNA follows: TGTGCCAGAAGCCACCATCCGTCCGGGACTAGCGGGAGTAGATTTCGGGATACGCAGTATTTT.

For this clone: At one of its ends the junction is not consistent with the germline gene, which may arise from a read error. V gene TRBV5-1 combines with J gene TRBJ2-6; the D gene is possibly TRBD1 (5 bases). The length of the CDR3 is 16 residues. Germline CDR1 reads SGHRS; CDR2 reads YFSETQ. CDR3 bases: TGCGCCAGCAGCCCTGACACGAGCTCTGGGGCCAACGGCCTGACTTTC. Translated, it gives CASSPDTSSGANGLTF.

The chain has TRBV13 and TRBJ2-2; 14 bases map to TRBD2. J lost 7 bases, V lost 5 bases, and 15 bases had no gene match. CDR3 size: 19 residues. Per the germline V gene, CDR1 is PRHDT and CDR2 is FYEKMQ (reference sequence). CDR3 in DNA: TGTGCCAGCAGCGGGGGACTAGCGGGAGAGGTTTCGGTAGACGGGGAGCTGTTTTTT. Translating gives CASSGGLAGEVSVDGELFF.

The rearrangement uses TRBV27 and TRBJ2-7, with 8 bases lining up with TRBD2. This CDR3 has 15 residues. V was pared by 2 bases and J by 5 bases, with 8 bases of the junction left unmatched. The V gene's germline CDR1 is MNHEY and CDR2 SMNVEV (reference sequence). The chain's CDR3 is CASSLGTRALHEQYF. The CDR3 DNA is TGTGCCAGCAGTTTAGGGACTAGGGCCCTGCACGAGCAGTACTTC.

This clone was counted a single time. V and J are TRBV7-8 and TRBJ2-5, with D perhaps matching TRBD1 (5 bases). The tail of the sequence fits TRBJ2-7 better, so the J call may be wrong. Per germline, CDR1 SGHVS and CDR2 FQNEAQ. There are 12 residues in the CDR3. The CDR3 region is CASSFQGYEQYF. The CDR3 DNA reads TGTGCCAGCAGCTTTCAGGGCTACGAGCAGTACTTC.

The gene calls are TRBV28 and TRBJ2-1; TRBD2 agrees at 11 bases. The CDR3 covers 17 residues. CDR1 and CDR2 from the germline V gene are MDHEN and SYDVKM. Trimming at V came to 1 base and at J to 4 bases, leaving 6 bases not matched to a gene. Here the CDR3 reads CASSLLMGLAEYNEQFF. The CDR3 nucleotides read TGTGCCAGCAGTTTATTAATGGGACTAGCGGAGTACAATGAGCAGTTCTTC.

This clone was counted a few times. The chain couples TRBV2 to TRBJ1-4; 8 bases are shared with TRBD1. The CDR3 sequence is 17 residues long. Germline lookup yields CDR1 SNHLY and CDR2 FYNNEI. V was pared by 6 bases and J by 0 bases, with 9 bases of the junction left unmatched. CDR3: CASRYGTGLSTNEKLFF. The CDR3 DNA is TGTGCCAGCAGGTATGGGACAGGACTGTCAACTAATGAAAAACTGTTTTTT.

V usage is TRBV6-6 and J usage is TRBJ1-1; D ambiguous. Germline CDR1 reads MNHNY; CDR2 reads SVGAGI (reference sequence). CDR3 length equals 13 residues. V shed 10 bases and J shed 4 bases, with 16 bases lying between them. CDR3 in DNA: TGTGCCACCGCTGGGGTCGAGGGCACTGAAGCTTTCTTT. Its translation is CATAGVEGTEAFF.

This chain connects TRBV6-5 to TRBJ2-1, with 8 bases that match TRBD2. Germline CDR1 MNHEY, CDR2 SVGAGI. This CDR3 comprises 14 residues. The ends lost 5 bases at V and 6 bases at J; junction bases unmatched: 6. CDR3 DNA: TGTGCCAGCAGTAACGGGGGGGTTGTCAATGAGCAGTTCTTC. Translation gives CASSNGGVVNEQFF.

V is TRBV9 and J is TRBJ1-3; unclear D gene. V was shortened by 0 bases and J by 3 bases, with 7 bases between the two germline ends. This CDR3 has 14 residues. From germline, CDR1 is SGDLS and CDR2 YYNGEE. CDR3 residues: CASSVVDSGNTIYF. As DNA, the CDR3 is TGTGCCAGCAGCGTAGTTGATAGTGGAAACACCATATATTTT.

The chain uses TRBV25-1 and TRBJ1-1, with a possible D match to TRBD1 (6 bases). The CDR3 covers 12 residues. Looked up from germline, CDR1 is MGHDK and CDR2 is SYGVNS. V shed 4 bases and J shed 11 bases, with 14 bases lying between them. CDR3 in DNA: TGTGCCAGCAGTGCACCCCCGGGGGGCGCTTTCTTT. It is translated as CASSAPPGGAFF.

In its sample, this clone was seen a few times. V and J are TRBV6-5 and TRBJ1-5, with 12 bases matching TRBD1. Germline CDR1 is MNHEY and CDR2 is SVGAGI. With 4 bases clipped from V and 6 bases from J, the junction kept 7 bases outside the gene matches. CDR3 size: 16 residues. As DNA, the CDR3 is TGTGCCAGCAGTTCCCAGGGACAGGGGGCCACTCAGCCCCAGCATTTT. Protein: CASSSQGQGATQPQHF.

The CDR3 is CASSSDRAGANVLTF. CDR3 sequence (DNA): TGTGCCAGCAGCTCTGACAGGGCCGGGGCCAACGTCCTGACTTTC. The chain joins TRBV5-6 to TRBJ2-6, with 7 bases matching TRBD1. V shed 3 bases and J 4 bases; nucleotides not matched to a gene: 4. Germline CDR1 SGHDT, CDR2 YYEEEE. This CDR3 has 15 residues.

This chain connects TRBV10-3 to TRBJ2-5; 9 bases are shared with TRBD1. The assigned J gene may be wrong: the sequence end matches TRBJ2-7 better. CDR3 length: 13 amino acids. In germline, CDR1 is ENHRY, CDR2 SYGVKD. CDR3 in DNA: TGTGCCATCACACAGGGGGCGAGCTACGAGCAGTACTTC. Translating gives CAITQGASYEQYF.

The chain combines TRBV29-1 with TRBJ2-1; D is unclear. V shed 4 bases and J shed 4 bases, with 14 bases lying between them. This CDR3 is 14 amino acids long. Looked up from germline, CDR1 is SQVTM and CDR2 is ANQGSEA. The CDR3 DNA sequence: TGCAGCGTTGTAAGGCAGCGTTTTTACAATGAGCAGTTCTTC. This codes for CSVVRQRFYNEQFF.

V is TRBV7-2 and J is TRBJ1-1, with no clear D. Germline V gene sequence: CDR1 SGHTA, CDR2 FQGNSA. This CDR3 spans 13 amino acids. With 2 bases removed from V and 0 bases from J, the gap between germline ends came to 4 bases. The CDR3 loop is CASSLTVNTEAFF. The CDR3, as DNA: TGTGCCAGCAGCTTAACAGTGAACACTGAAGCTTTCTTT.

This rearrangement joins TRBV2 to TRBJ1-2; the match to TRBD1 covers 9 bases. CDR3 size: 13 residues. The J segment lost 4 bases and the V segment lost 6 bases, leaving 3 bases of the junction unmatched. Germline CDR1 is SNHLY and CDR2 is FYNNEI. The CDR3 DNA reads as TGTGCCAGCAGGGACAGGGGAGCCTATGGCTACACCTTC. It specifies CASRDRGAYGYTF. The complete variable domain, with remaining parts taken from reference TRBV2 and TRBJ1-2, reads EPEVTQTPSHQVTQMGQEVILRCVPISNHLYFYWYRQILGQKVEFLVSFYNNEISEKSEIFDDQFSVERPDGSNFTLKIRSTKLEDSAMYFCASRDRGAYGYTFGSGTRLTVV.

This chain joins TRBV9 and TRBJ1-1; D is possibly TRBD1 (5 bases). Trimming removed 0 bases at V and 5 bases at J, with 14 bases between. CDR3 length: 15 residues. Germline values: CDR1 SGDLS, CDR2 YYNGEE. The CDR3 DNA reads TGTGCCAGCAGCGTAGATTCAAGGGACTGGACTGAAGCTTTCTTT. Its translation: CASSVDSRDWTEAFF.

The chain has TRBV27 and TRBJ2-5; TRBD1 matches 9 bases. Trimming cost V 5 bases and J 0 bases; bases outside gene matches: 7. Germline CDR1 is MNHEY and CDR2 is SMNVEV (reference sequence). The CDR3 has 16 residues. CDR3 protein: CASSTTGGAYQETQYF. CDR3 nucleotide sequence: TGTGCCAGCAGTACCACAGGGGGCGCCTACCAAGAGACCCAGTACTTC.

The chain links TRBV27 to TRBJ2-1, with D possibly TRBD2 on 5 matching bases. CDR3 size: 14 residues. V was cut by 7 bases and J by 6 bases, with 16 bases left in between. The germline V gene encodes CDR1 MNHEY and CDR2 SMNVEV (reference sequence). CDR3 amino acids: CASKQDWYLNEQFF. The CDR3 DNA sequence: TGTGCCAGCAAGCAGGACTGGTACCTCAATGAGCAGTTCTTC.

This clone was seen once. This sequence joins TRBV5-1 and TRBJ2-3; 12 nucleotides align to TRBD2. V gave up 4 bases and J gave up 0 bases; unmatched junction bases: 9. Germline CDR1 is SGHRS and CDR2 is YFSETQ. CDR3 length: 18 amino acids. The CDR3 here is CASSTGTSGPASTDTQYF. CDR3 in DNA: TGCGCCAGCAGCACCGGGACTAGCGGGCCAGCCAGCACAGATACGCAGTATTTT.